This entry lists 18 T cell receptor beta chains sequenced from one sample in a study of blood T cell repertoires in COVID-19. Generated by immunoSEQ multiplex PCR, the TCRdb table keeps only in-frame clones and is missing some. The sample gives 90,000 or so clones, roughly 90% of which show up once; more than 3.5% is in the top ten. The sequencing sample was made of peripheral blood. These receptors were obtained from a woman over 75 with active or convalescent COVID-19.

This sequence joins TRBV15 and TRBJ1-6, with D unresolved. The CDR3 is made up of 13 amino acids. The germline gives CDR1 LNHNV, CDR2 YYDKDF (reference sequence). With 6 bases removed from V and 7 bases from J, the gap between germline ends came to 10 bases. The CDR3 loop is CATSPRRNSPLHF. The CDR3 DNA follows: TGTGCCACCAGTCCCAGGAGGAATTCACCCCTCCACTTT.

The rearrangement links TRBV9 to TRBJ1-4, with D unclear. The V and J ends lost 2 bases and 0 bases respectively, with 11 bases between them. Germline CDR1 reads SGDLS; CDR2 reads YYNGEE. The CDR3 extends over 16 amino acids. Here the CDR3 reads CASSVSGDPTNEKLFF. The CDR3 nucleotides are TGTGCCAGCAGCGTTTCCGGGGATCCAACTAATGAAAAACTGTTTTTT.

V and J are TRBV9 and TRBJ2-3; no reliable D call. V lost 3 bases to trimming and J lost 0 bases, with 14 bases between them. The CDR3 covers 16 residues. Germline V gene data show CDR1 as SGDLS and CDR2 as YYNGEE. In DNA form, the CDR3 reads TGTGCCAGCAGCGCCAAGACACGTGCTAGCACAGATACGCAGTATTTT. It yields the protein CASSAKTRASTDTQYF.

The chain couples TRBV12-3 or TRBV12-4 to TRBJ1-2; maybe TRBD1 (5 bases). CDR3 length: 13 amino acids. Deletions cut 3 bases from V and 8 bases from J, with 13 bases between. The CDR3 DNA is TGTGCCAGCAGTTTTGGCTCAGGGCTAGGCTACACCTTC. This translates into CASSFGSGLGYTF.

The chain recombines TRBV18 with TRBJ1-5; D is perhaps TRBD1 (5 bases). Germline CDR1 and CDR2: KGHSH and LQKENI. The CDR3 totals 13 residues. V lost 6 bases, J lost 0 bases, and 6 bases lay in between. The CDR3 loop reads CASSTDSNQPQHF. In nucleotides, the CDR3 is TGTGCCAGCTCGACAGATAGCAATCAGCCCCAGCATTTT.

This chain joins TRBV28 and TRBJ1-6; TRBD1 matches at 7 bases. The CDR3 totals 16 residues. In germline, CDR1 is MDHEN, CDR2 SYDVKM. The V and J ends lost 6 bases and 7 bases, in that order; junction bases with no gene match: 12. In DNA form, the CDR3 reads TGTGCCAGCAGATCCCGATCCGGGACAGTAAATTCACCCCTCCACTTT. It is translated as CASRSRSGTVNSPLHF.

The CDR3, as DNA: TGTGCCAGCAGCCGGGACTACACCGGGGAGCTGTTTTTT. Protein: CASSRDYTGELFF. This chain joins TRBV27 and TRBJ2-2; D may be TRBD2 (6 bases). The V and J ends lost 6 bases and 3 bases respectively, with 8 bases between them. Germline assignment: CDR1 MNHEY and CDR2 SMNVEV (reference sequence). The CDR3 consists of 13 residues.

The chain recombines TRBV19 with TRBJ1-1, with TRBD1 as a possible D gene (6 bases). CDR1 is LNHDA and CDR2 is SQIVND in the germline V gene (reference sequence). V was clipped by 3 bases and J by 7 bases, with 12 bases between them. The CDR3 runs 13 residues. The CDR3 DNA is TGTGCCAGTAGTATTGGGGACATCGGTGAAGCTTTCTTT. Its protein product is CASSIGDIGEAFF.

This clone was counted a single time. This chain connects TRBV5-1 to TRBJ1-3; 8 bases fit TRBD1. CDR3 size: 16 residues. Germline assignment: CDR1 SGHRS and CDR2 YFSETQ. J was trimmed by 0 bases and V by 2 bases; bases with no gene match: 4. CDR3 amino acids: CASSLQGDVSGNTIYF. The CDR3 DNA is TGCGCCAGCAGCTTACAGGGGGATGTCTCTGGAAACACCATATATTTT.

V is TRBV7-8 and J is TRBJ2-1, with 11 bases identical to TRBD2. V trimming: 4 bases; J trimming: 7 bases; junction bases outside the gene matches: 6. Germline V CDR1 and CDR2: SGHVS, FQNEAQ. The CDR3 covers 15 residues. The chain's CDR3 is CASSSPLAGVNEQFF. CDR3 in DNA: TGTGCCAGCAGCTCTCCACTAGCGGGAGTGAATGAGCAGTTCTTC.

This clone showed up just a few times. This sequence joins TRBV6-2 or TRBV6-3 and TRBJ2-7, with a possible D match to TRBD2 (5 bases). Trimming took 1 base from V and 2 from J, leaving 15 bases between them. The CDR3 sequence is 16 residues long. Germline values: CDR1 MNHEY, CDR2 SVGEGT. CDR3 protein: CASSYWLSGRPYEQYF. Written as DNA, the CDR3 is TGTGCCAGCAGTTACTGGTTAAGCGGAAGACCCTACGAGCAGTACTTC.

The chain employs TRBV19 and TRBJ1-5, with D possibly TRBD1 on 6 matching bases. V was cut by 7 bases and J by 5 bases, with 18 bases left in between. The CDR3 consists of 15 residues. The V gene's germline CDR1 is LNHDA and CDR2 SQIVND (reference sequence). CDR3 nucleotides: TGTGCCAGTACCACAAACAGACAGGCTTATCAGCCCCAGCATTTT. Its translation: CASTTNRQAYQPQHF.

The rearrangement joins TRBV19 to TRBJ1-1; D gene unclear. From germline, CDR1 is LNHDA and CDR2 SQIVND (reference sequence). V lost 6 bases and J 1 base, leaving 24 bases between the germline ends. This CDR3 comprises 18 residues. CDR3 amino acids: CASSNEYGAEATNTEAFF. The CDR3 DNA sequence: TGTGCCAGTAGCAATGAGTATGGCGCAGAGGCCACGAACACTGAAGCTTTCTTT.

V usage is TRBV5-1 and J usage is TRBJ1-1, with 10 bases aligning to TRBD1. J was trimmed by 2 bases and V by 3 bases; bases with no gene match: 4. The germline CDR1 and CDR2 sequences are SGHRS and YFSETQ. The length of the CDR3 is 15 residues. CDR3 bases: TGCGCCAGCAGCTGGGGGACAGGGGCTAACACTGAAGCTTTCTTT. Translating it yields CASSWGTGANTEAFF.

The V gene is TRBV28, the J gene TRBJ2-7, with D unclear. CDR3 size: 14 residues. Deletions cut 6 bases from V and 0 bases from J, with 12 bases between. Looked up from germline, CDR1 is MDHEN and CDR2 is SYDVKM. CDR3 sequence: CASSGGGISYEQYF. The CDR3 nucleotides read TGTGCCAGCAGCGGTGGCGGTATCTCCTACGAGCAGTACTTC.

This sequence joins TRBV7-9 and TRBJ1-2, with TRBD1 matching 7 bases. V was pared by 3 bases and J by 2 bases, with 6 bases of the junction left unmatched. CDR3 length equals 15 residues. Per the germline V gene, CDR1 is SEHNR and CDR2 is FQNEAQ (reference sequence). The CDR3 protein is CASSFDDRENYGYTF. Here the CDR3 DNA reads TGTGCCAGCAGCTTCGACGACAGGGAAAACTATGGCTACACCTTC.

This chain connects TRBV7-8 to TRBJ1-1; no definite D call. Germline CDR1 and CDR2: SGHVS and FQNEAQ. The CDR3 covers 14 residues. The germline V and J ends were trimmed by 2 bases and 1 base, with 8 bases remaining between them. CDR3: CASSLTRQNTEAFF. Here the CDR3 DNA reads TGTGCCAGCAGCTTAACGAGACAGAACACTGAAGCTTTCTTT.

The rearrangement uses TRBV2 and TRBJ2-1, with TRBD1 matching over 8 bases. Germline V CDR1 and CDR2: SNHLY, FYNNEI. The length of the CDR3 is 14 residues. J lost 5 bases, V lost 6 bases, and 6 bases had no gene match. The CDR3 loop is CASRLGQVNNEQFF. The CDR3, as DNA: TGTGCCAGCAGGCTGGGACAGGTTAACAATGAGCAGTTCTTC.